This section outlines one T cell receptor (beta chain) sequence together with its context. Its target is unknown. The assay was immunoSEQ multiplex PCR, and TCRdb's table has in-frame clones only and misses some. Of roughly 100,000 clones listed, around 90% are singletons. This entry comes from a study of T cell responses to AZD1222 COVID-19 vaccine. Study-wide results and limits: Two AZD1222 administrations were followed by greater Spike-specific TCR breadth and depth. Donors skewed white British and female; clonal diversity was possibly underestimated.

The CDR3 contains 16 residues. Trimming shortened V by 0 bases and J by 3 bases, and 15 bases separated the two germline ends. CDR1 and CDR2 (germline): SGDLS, YYNGEE. The specimen was peripheral blood, collected 28 days after the second AZD1222 dose. This TCR was sampled from an adult who received the AZD1222 COVID-19 vaccine. The V gene is TRBV9, the J gene TRBJ1-2, with D uncertain. For the CDR3, the DNA is TGTGCCAGCAGCGTAGAAACGGGCCCAGTGGACTATGGCTACACCTTC. Translating gives CASSVETGPVDYGYTF.